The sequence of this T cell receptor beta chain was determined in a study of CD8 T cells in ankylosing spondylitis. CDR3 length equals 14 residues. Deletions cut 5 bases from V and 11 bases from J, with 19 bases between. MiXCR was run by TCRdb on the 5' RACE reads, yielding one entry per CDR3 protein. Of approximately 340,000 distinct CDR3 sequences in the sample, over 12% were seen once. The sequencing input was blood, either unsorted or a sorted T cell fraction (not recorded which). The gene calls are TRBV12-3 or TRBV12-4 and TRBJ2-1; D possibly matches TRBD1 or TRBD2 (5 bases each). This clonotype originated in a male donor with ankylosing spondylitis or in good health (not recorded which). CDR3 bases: TGTGCCAGCAGTCCAACCCGTTCGGGGCTCCAGCAGTTCTTC. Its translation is CASSPTRSGLQQFF.